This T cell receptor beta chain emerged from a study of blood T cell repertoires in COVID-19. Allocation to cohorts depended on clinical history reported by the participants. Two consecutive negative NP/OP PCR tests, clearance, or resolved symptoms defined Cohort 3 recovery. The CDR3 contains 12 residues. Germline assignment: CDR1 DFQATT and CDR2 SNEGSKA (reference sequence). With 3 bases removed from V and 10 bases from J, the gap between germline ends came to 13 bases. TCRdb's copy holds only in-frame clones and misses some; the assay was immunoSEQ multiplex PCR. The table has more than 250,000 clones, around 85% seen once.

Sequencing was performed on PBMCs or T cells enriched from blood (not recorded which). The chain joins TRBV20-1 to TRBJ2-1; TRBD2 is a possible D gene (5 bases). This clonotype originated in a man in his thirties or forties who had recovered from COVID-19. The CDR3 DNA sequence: TGCAGTGCTAGTTCTACTAGACTGGAGCAGTTCTTC. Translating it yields CSASSTRLEQFF.